The 29 T cell receptor beta chains in this list originate from one sample, sequenced in a study of CD8+CD57+ T cells in acquired aplastic anemia. Researchers used genomic DNA as the template to profile TCR beta VDJ and CDR3. MiXCR, run by TCRdb on the reads, gives a single entry per CDR3 protein. This table holds some 220,000 distinct CDR3 sequences, approximately 35% found once. Sequences were obtained from sorted CD4+, CD8+, or CD8+CD57+ T cells (not recorded which) from PBMCs. Receptors were obtained from a human donor in good health, serving as a control.

This clonotype was found many times. V and J are TRBV5-1 and TRBJ2-3; TRBD1 agrees at 9 bases. Germline lookup yields CDR1 SGHRS and CDR2 YFSETQ. This CDR3 region has 14 residues. The trim removed 3 bases at V and 3 bases at J, leaving 2 bases unmatched. The CDR3 bases are TGCGCCAGCAGCTGGGACAGGGCGACAGATACGCAGTATTTT. It codes for CASSWDRATDTQYF.

The CDR3 nucleotides read TGTGCCAGCAGTGTACTAGCGTCGAGTAGAGATACGCAGTATTTT. This encodes CASSVLASSRDTQYF. The rearrangement uses TRBV2 and TRBJ2-3; 7 bases are a match to TRBD2. Germline loops: CDR1 SNHLY, CDR2 FYNNEI. This CDR3 has 15 amino acids. The trim removed 4 bases at V and 5 bases at J, leaving 9 bases unmatched.

This rearrangement joins TRBV29-1 to TRBJ1-4; TRBD1 is a possible D gene (5 bases). Germline lookup yields CDR1 SQVTM and CDR2 ANQGSEA. V was clipped by 4 bases and J by 5 bases, with 11 bases between them. The CDR3 contains 13 residues. Here the CDR3 DNA reads TGCAGCGTTGGAGAGGGGCCGAATGAAAAACTGTTTTTT. Residues: CSVGEGPNEKLFF.

The chain employs TRBV10-2 and TRBJ2-5; D is possibly TRBD1 (6 bases). The V end lost 7 bases, the J end lost 5 bases, and 23 bases lay between the germline ends. The CDR3 runs to 16 residues. Per the germline V gene, CDR1 is WSHSY and CDR2 is SAAADI. In DNA form, the CDR3 reads TGCGCCAGCACTGACAGAGGTGTGACAGGTGGGGAGACCCAGTACTTC. It yields the protein CASTDRGVTGGETQYF.

This chain links TRBV27 with TRBJ1-1; TRBD1 is a possible D gene (6 bases). This CDR3 comprises 17 residues. CDR1 and CDR2 from the germline V gene are MNHEY and SMNVEV (reference sequence). V lost 2 bases to trimming and J lost 1 base, with 17 bases between them. Here the CDR3 reads CASSLLPIQGANTEAFF. The CDR3 nucleotides read TGTGCCAGCAGTTTACTCCCTATACAGGGCGCGAACACTGAAGCTTTCTTT.

The rearrangement joins TRBV7-9 to TRBJ2-1, with 14 bases lining up with TRBD2. V was clipped by 8 bases and J by 8 bases; unmatched bases: 14. The CDR3 totals 17 residues. Per the germline V gene, CDR1 is SEHNR and CDR2 is FQNEAQ (reference sequence). Here the CDR3 reads CASGLSPGLAGEHEQFF. Here the CDR3 DNA reads TGTGCCAGCGGCCTCTCACCGGGACTAGCGGGAGAACATGAGCAGTTCTTC.

At least ten counts were recorded for this clonotype. The rearrangement joins TRBV19 to TRBJ2-7, with TRBD1 matching 7 bases. V gave up 5 bases and J gave up 3 bases; unmatched junction bases: 4. This CDR3 region has 13 residues. The germline gives CDR1 LNHDA, CDR2 SQIVND (reference sequence). The CDR3 DNA reads TGTGCCAGTAGTGTTGCAGGGGGCTACGAGCAGTACTTC. This gives the protein CASSVAGGYEQYF. The full variable domain, its missing parts supplied by reference TRBV19 and TRBJ2-7, is DGGITQSPKYLFRKEGQNVTLSCEQNLNHDAMYWYRQDPGQGLRLIYYSQIVNDFQKGDIAEGYSVSREKKESFPLTVTSAQKNPTAFYLCASSVAGGYEQYFGPGTRLTVT.

This clonotype has a handful of counts. This sequence joins TRBV12-3 or TRBV12-4 and TRBJ2-2; the match to TRBD2 covers 8 bases. The CDR3 is 16 residues long. V gave up 2 bases and J gave up 1 base; unmatched junction bases: 3. The CDR3: CASSLWAGGNTGELFF. For the CDR3, the DNA is TGTGCCAGCAGTTTATGGGCGGGAGGGAACACCGGGGAGCTGTTTTTT.

Worth noting for this clonotype: Being one base from a much bigger clone, this may be a read error. The V call is TRBV6-1, the J call TRBJ2-7; either TRBD1 or TRBD2 may supply D (5 bases each). Germline CDR1 MNHNS, CDR2 SASEGT. CDR3 length: 15 residues. In DNA, the CDR3 is TGTACCAGCAGTCGAACCGGGACCCGAGGATACGAGCAGTACTTC. Translating it yields CTSSRTGTRGYEQYF.

As to this clonotype: Mismatch with germline at one junction end may stem from a read error. The J gene is TRBJ1-1, the V gene TRBV19, with TRBD1 identical over 7 bases. The germline gives CDR1 LNHDA, CDR2 SQIVND (reference sequence). This CDR3 region has 11 residues. The CDR3 here is CASNQGGGASF. CDR3 nucleotide sequence: TGTGCCAGTAACCAGGGGGGAGGGGCTTCCTTT. The variable domain in full, completed from reference TRBV19 and TRBJ1-1, reads DGGITQSPKYLFRKEGQNVTLSCEQNLNHDAMYWYRQDPGQGLRLIYYSQIVNDFQKGDIAEGYSVSREKKESFPLTVTSAQKNPTAFYLCASNQGGGASFGQGTRLTVV.

The chain has TRBV24-1 and TRBJ2-3; 13 bases fit TRBD2. Germline trimming cut 5 bases from V and 6 bases from J; bases unmatched to any gene: 7. Per germline, CDR1 KGHDR and CDR2 SFDVKD. The CDR3 contains 16 residues. CDR3 amino acids: CATSGVTSGGWDTQYF. The CDR3 DNA sequence: TGTGCCACCAGTGGTGTGACTAGCGGGGGGTGGGATACGCAGTATTTT.

This clonotype was recorded a few times. This chain uses TRBV18 with TRBJ1-5; 7 bases map to TRBD1. The V gene end was trimmed by 3 bases and the J gene end by 4 bases; junction bases not matched to a gene: 6. CDR3 length equals 15 residues. The germline V gene has CDR1 KGHSH and CDR2 LQKENI. The CDR3 region is CASSPSTGRNQPQHF. CDR3 nucleotides: TGTGCCAGCTCACCGTCGACAGGGCGAAATCAGCCCCAGCATTTT.

This clonotype was found many times. The chain joins TRBV4-2 to TRBJ1-2, with D hard to call. Germline CDR1 and CDR2: LGHNA and YNFKEQ. The germline V and J ends were trimmed by 2 bases and 2 bases, with 6 bases remaining between them. This CDR3 is 13 amino acids long. The CDR3 sequence is CASSQQENYGYTF. CDR3 nucleotides: TGTGCCAGCAGCCAACAGGAGAACTATGGCTACACCTTC.

This clonotype occurred many times. This chain uses TRBV7-9 with TRBJ2-7; 8 positions agree with TRBD1. The length of the CDR3 is 14 residues. The germline V gene has CDR1 SEHNR and CDR2 FQNEAQ (reference sequence). V lost 4 bases, J lost 1 base, and 3 bases stayed unmatched. CDR3 sequence (DNA): TGTGCCAGCAGCTCCCGGGACAGGTCCTACGAGCAGTACTTC. Translated, it gives CASSSRDRSYEQYF. Based on the CDR3 plus reference TRBV7-9 and TRBJ2-7, the full variable domain is DTGVSQNPRHKITKRGQNVTFRCDPISEHNRLYWYRQTLGQGPEFLTYFQNEAQLEKSRLLSDRFSAERPKGSFSTLEIQRTEQGDSAMYLCASSSRDRSYEQYFGPGTRLTVT.

This sequence joins TRBV29-1 and TRBJ2-7, with a tentative D call TRBD1 (6 bases). The CDR3 totals 13 residues. Trimming removed 6 bases from V and 3 bases from J, with 15 bases in between. The germline V gene has CDR1 SQVTM and CDR2 ANQGSEA. CDR3: CSVFDRTNYEQYF. CDR3 DNA sequence: TGCAGCGTATTCGACAGGACCAACTACGAGCAGTACTTC.

V and J are TRBV5-5 and TRBJ1-5; no definite D call. This CDR3 region has 14 residues. The V gene lost 1 base and the J gene lost 0 bases, with 5 bases spanning the gap. CDR1 is SGHKS and CDR2 is YYEKEE in the germline V gene (reference sequence). The CDR3 region has the DNA TGTGCCAGCAGCTTGCTTAATAGCAATCAGCCCCAGCATTTT. It specifies CASSLLNSNQPQHF.

In its sample, this clonotype was seen many times. The rearrangement links TRBV20-1 to TRBJ1-6; D uncertain. The CDR3 runs to 12 residues. The V gene lost 0 bases and the J gene lost 8 bases, with 5 bases spanning the gap. Germline V gene data show CDR1 as DFQATT and CDR2 as SNEGSKA (reference sequence). The CDR3 loop reads CSARDRDSPLHF. The CDR3 nucleotides read TGCAGTGCTAGAGATCGGGATTCACCCCTCCACTTT.

J is TRBJ2-1 and V is TRBV19, with D possibly being TRBD1 (6 bases). CDR1 LNHDA and CDR2 SQIVND come from the germline V gene (reference sequence). Trimming removed 1 base at V and 11 bases at J, with 12 bases between. The CDR3 is made up of 13 amino acids. The CDR3 bases are TGTGCCAGTAGTATAGCCACAGGGCCGAAGCAGTTCTTC. It translates to CASSIATGPKQFF.

Concerning this clonotype itself: At one of its ends the junction is not consistent with the germline gene, which may arise from a read error. The chain recombines TRBV25-1 with TRBJ1-3; weak D call: TRBD1 (6 bases). Per germline, CDR1 MGHDK and CDR2 SYGVNS. This CDR3 has 14 amino acids. The CDR3 coding sequence is TGTGCCAGAAGTGCAGGGGCTTCTGGAAACACCATATATTTT. This translates into CARSAGASGNTIYF.

The sample holds many counts of this clonotype. The chain links TRBV7-8 to TRBJ2-7, with TRBD1 matching over 7 bases. The germline gives CDR1 SGHVS, CDR2 FQNEAQ. The CDR3 totals 14 residues. After removal of 5 bases from V and 2 bases from J, the junction contained 6 bases not matched to a gene. The DNA of the CDR3 is TGTGCCAGCAGCACGAGGGACAGCGCCTACGAGCAGTACTTC. As protein: CASSTRDSAYEQYF.

A note on this clonotype: A much larger clone lies one base from this, so it may be a read error. The gene calls are TRBV20-1 and TRBJ1-2, with D unclear. There are 14 residues in the CDR3. V dropped 6 bases and J dropped 1 base, with 15 bases sitting between them. Germline loops: CDR1 DFQATT, CDR2 SNEGSKA (reference sequence). DNA for the CDR3: TGCAGTGCCATCAACGGGAGACTTAACTATGGCTACACCTTC. Translation: CSAINGRLNYGYTF.

This clonotype was picked up many times. The chain recombines TRBV20-1 with TRBJ1-1, with TRBD1 matching over 7 bases. V dropped 2 bases and J dropped 5; count of bases not matched to a gene: 8. This CDR3 spans 14 amino acids. Per germline, CDR1 DFQATT and CDR2 SNEGSKA (reference sequence). This CDR3 reads CSARLGQEGTEAFF. CDR3 sequence (DNA): TGCAGTGCTAGATTAGGACAGGAGGGTACTGAAGCTTTCTTT.

The table lists this clonotype with many counts. The chain employs TRBV15 and TRBJ1-5; D remains unclear. V was pared by 5 bases and J by 7 bases, with 12 bases between. The CDR3 has 13 amino acids. Germline V gene data show CDR1 as LNHNV and CDR2 as YYDKDF (reference sequence). The CDR3 DNA reads as TGTGCCACCAGCCCCCTGGGGAACCAGCCCCAGCATTTT. Amino acids: CATSPLGNQPQHF.

The chain combines TRBV4-1 with TRBJ2-5; 8 positions match TRBD1. The CDR3 length is 15 residues. The germline V gene encodes CDR1 MGHRA and CDR2 YSYEKL. The junction had 13 bases not matched to a gene; V was cut back by 8 bases and J by 5 bases. CDR3 amino acids: CASGERRTGWETQYF. In DNA, the CDR3 is TGCGCCAGCGGCGAGAGAAGGACAGGGTGGGAGACCCAGTACTTC.

Many counts were recorded for this clonotype. The chain is built from TRBV2 and TRBJ2-1; 8 bases are a match to TRBD2. Trimming removed 6 bases from V and 6 bases from J; junction bases left unmatched: 7. CDR3 size: 14 residues. Germline V gene sequence: CDR1 SNHLY, CDR2 FYNNEI. The CDR3 sequence: CASRPGLVGNEQFF. The CDR3, as DNA: TGTGCCAGCAGGCCGGGACTAGTCGGCAATGAGCAGTTCTTC.

This clonotype was counted many times. The chain has TRBV12-3 or TRBV12-4 and TRBJ2-7, with TRBD2 matching 9 bases. V shed 3 bases, J shed 6 bases, and the junction held 6 bases outside the gene matches. The CDR3 sequence is 14 residues long. The CDR3 bases are TGTGCCAGCAGTTTCGCGGGAGGGCCGGGCGAGCAGTACTTC. Its translation: CASSFAGGPGEQYF.

The rearrangement links TRBV20-1 to TRBJ2-7; 7 bases agree with TRBD1. Trimming at V came to 6 bases and at J to 1 base, leaving 9 bases not matched to a gene. Germline assignment: CDR1 DFQATT and CDR2 SNEGSKA (reference sequence). This CDR3 region has 14 residues. CDR3 region: CSASSRDRSYEQYF. CDR3 in DNA: TGCAGTGCCAGCTCAAGGGACAGATCCTACGAGCAGTACTTC.

The V call is TRBV30, the J call TRBJ1-2; unclear D gene. V lost 0 bases and J 3 bases, leaving 8 bases between the germline ends. The CDR3 extends over 13 amino acids. The germline V gene encodes CDR1 GTSNPN and CDR2 SVGIG (reference sequence). The CDR3 is CAWSVPDYYGYTF. CDR3 nucleotides: TGTGCCTGGAGTGTACCAGACTACTATGGCTACACCTTC. Combining the CDR3 with reference TRBV30 and TRBJ1-2 gives the whole variable domain SQTIHQWPATLVQPVGSPLSLECTVEGTSNPNLYWYRQAAGRGLQLLFYSVGIGQISSEVPQNLSASRPQDRQFILSSKKLLLSDSGFYLCAWSVPDYYGYTFGSGTRLTVV.

With regard to this clonotype: This may be a read error: a much more frequent sequence differs by one nucleotide. CDR3 nucleotides: TGTGCCAGCAGCTCCCCCCCCAGGGTAAATGGGCAGTTCTTC. This sequence encodes CASSSPPRVNGQFF. The chain links TRBV7-9 to TRBJ2-1, with a tentative D call TRBD1 (5 bases). Germline CDR1 and CDR2: SEHNR and FQNEAQ (reference sequence). This CDR3 has 14 amino acids. Using reference TRBV7-9 and TRBJ2-1 for the parts outside the CDR3, the full variable domain is DTGVSQNPRHKITKRGQNVTFRCDPISEHNRLYWYRQTLGQGPEFLTYFQNEAQLEKSRLLSDRFSAERPKGSFSTLEIQRTEQGDSAMYLCASSSPPRVNGQFFGPGTRLTVL.